This T cell receptor (beta chain) was found in a study of glioma-infiltrating T cells. Study observations and caveats: Above-expected tissue-blood divergence occurred in all gliomas, most in low-grade ones.

Amplification of TCR alpha and beta CDR3 regions from RNA used iRepertoire nested multiplex PCR. TCRdb ran MiXCR on the multiplex PCR reads and lists one entry per CDR3 protein. The sample has about 380,000 distinct CDR3 sequences, approximately 42% seen once. In regard to this clonotype: Its antigen remains unknown. At one boundary the junction diverges from the germline segment, which might be a read error.

The CDR3 contains 14 residues. Germline CDR1 reads MGHDK; CDR2 reads SYGVNS. Sample: glioma tissue, nonneoplastic brain tissue, or PBMCs (not recorded which). The sequence derives from a human donor with low-grade glioma or glioblastoma, undergoing nonglioma brain surgery, or in good health (not recorded which). The chain has TRBV25-1 and TRBJ2-7, with 11 bases matching TRBD2. The chain's CDR3 is CAVGLAGGAGEKYF. The CDR3 DNA reads TGTGCCGTGGGGCTAGCGGGAGGAGCGGGCGAGAAGTACTTC.